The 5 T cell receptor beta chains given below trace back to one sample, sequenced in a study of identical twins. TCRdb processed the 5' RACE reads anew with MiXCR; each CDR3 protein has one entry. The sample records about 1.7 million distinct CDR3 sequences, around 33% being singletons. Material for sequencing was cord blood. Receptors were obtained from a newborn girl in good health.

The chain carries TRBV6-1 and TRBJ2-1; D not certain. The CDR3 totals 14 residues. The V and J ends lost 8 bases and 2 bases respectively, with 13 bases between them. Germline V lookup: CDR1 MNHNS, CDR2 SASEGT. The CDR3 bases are TGTGCCAGCGCGGTGTTGGGAACCTACAATGAGCAGTTCTTC. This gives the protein CASAVLGTYNEQFF.

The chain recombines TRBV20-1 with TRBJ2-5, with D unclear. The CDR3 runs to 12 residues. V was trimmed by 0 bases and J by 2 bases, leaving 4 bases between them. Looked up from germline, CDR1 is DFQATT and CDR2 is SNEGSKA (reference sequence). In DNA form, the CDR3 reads TGCAGTGCTAGAGAGGCGCAAGAGACCCAGTACTTC. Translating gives CSAREAQETQYF.

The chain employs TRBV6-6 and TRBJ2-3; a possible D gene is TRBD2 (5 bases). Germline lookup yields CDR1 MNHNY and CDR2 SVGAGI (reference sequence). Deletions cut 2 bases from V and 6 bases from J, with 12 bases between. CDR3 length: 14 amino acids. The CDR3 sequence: CASSYLASPDTQYF. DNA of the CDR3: TGTGCCAGCAGTTACCTGGCTAGCCCGGATACGCAGTATTTT.

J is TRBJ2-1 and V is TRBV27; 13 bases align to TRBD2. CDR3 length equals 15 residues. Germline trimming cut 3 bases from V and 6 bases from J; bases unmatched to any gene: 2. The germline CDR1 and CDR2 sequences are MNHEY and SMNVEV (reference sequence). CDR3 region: CASSFGLAGANEQFF. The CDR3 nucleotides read TGTGCCAGCAGTTTTGGACTAGCGGGAGCCAATGAGCAGTTCTTC.

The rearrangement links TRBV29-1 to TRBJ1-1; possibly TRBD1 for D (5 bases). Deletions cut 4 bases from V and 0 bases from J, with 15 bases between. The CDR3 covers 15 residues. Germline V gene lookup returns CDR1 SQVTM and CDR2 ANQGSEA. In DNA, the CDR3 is TGCAGCGTTGGAATCTGGGGCAGGGTGAACACTGAAGCTTTCTTT. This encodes CSVGIWGRVNTEAFF.